The rows below give T cell receptor beta chains drawn from one sample of a study of CD8 T cells in ankylosing spondylitis. A single record per CDR3 protein comes from TCRdb applying MiXCR to the 5' RACE reads. This table holds fewer than 200,000 distinct CDR3 sequences, roughly 18% found once. The sequencing input was blood, either unsorted or a sorted T cell fraction (not recorded which). These receptors were collected from a male donor aged 5-30 years with ankylosing spondylitis or in good health (not recorded which). Each CDR3 is given with its conserved first and last residue. Fields, in order: D gene, J gene, V gene, clone size, CDR3 protein, CDR3 DNA. A D gene is named only where the DNA matches it firmly. For some rows the clone size is stated as once, few or many, or as a class when expanded; others skip it.

d_gene: NA
j_gene: TRBJ2-1
v_gene: TRBV7-9
abundance: many
CDR3aa: CASSLRGSLTNEQFF
CDR3nt: TGTGCCAGCAGCTTACGCGGGTCCCTAACCAATGAGCAGTTCTTC

d_gene: TRBD2
j_gene: TRBJ2-1
v_gene: TRBV7-3
abundance: many
CDR3aa: CASSLRPSGNEQFF
CDR3nt: TGTGCCAGCAGCTTAAGGCCTAGCGGGAATGAGCAGTTCTTC

d_gene: NA
j_gene: TRBJ1-1
v_gene: TRBV20-1
abundance: few
CDR3aa: CSARDPGRSSEAFF
CDR3nt: TGCAGTGCTAGAGACCCGGGACGCTCCTCTGAAGCTTTCTTT

d_gene: NA
j_gene: TRBJ2-2
v_gene: TRBV11-2
abundance: many
CDR3aa: CASSLAGQTGELFF
CDR3nt: TGTGCCAGCAGCTTAGCTGGGCAGACCGGGGAGCTGTTTTTT

d_gene: TRBD2
j_gene: TRBJ2-1
v_gene: TRBV27
abundance: many
CDR3aa: CASSPAGTSGYNEQFF
CDR3nt: TGTGCCAGCAGTCCCGCCGGGACTAGCGGATACAATGAGCAGTTCTTC

d_gene: NA
j_gene: TRBJ2-4
v_gene: TRBV20-1
abundance: few
CDR3aa: CSAREPQWGAKNIQYF
CDR3nt: TGCAGTGCTAGGGAGCCCCAATGGGGGGCCAAAAACATTCAGTACTTC

d_gene: TRBD2
j_gene: TRBJ2-7
v_gene: TRBV6-6
abundance: NA
CDR3aa: CASSYSFGTSSHYEQYF
CDR3nt: TGTGCCAGCAGTTACTCTTTCGGGACTAGCAGTCACTACGAGCAGTACTTC

d_gene: TRBD1
j_gene: TRBJ2-2
v_gene: TRBV6-5
abundance: many
CDR3aa: CASSYGGQGATGELFF
CDR3nt: TGTGCCAGCAGTTACGGGGGACAGGGGGCCACCGGGGAGCTGTTTTTT

d_gene: NA
j_gene: TRBJ2-3
v_gene: TRBV3-1
abundance: many
CDR3aa: CASSRKDTQYF
CDR3nt: TGTGCCAGCAGCCGGAAAGATACGCAGTATTTT

d_gene: TRBD1
j_gene: TRBJ2-1
v_gene: TRBV6-2/TRBV6-3
abundance: few
CDR3aa: CASSLFPRDSDSSYNEQFF
CDR3nt: TGTGCCAGCAGCCTCTTTCCCCGGGACAGCGACAGCTCCTACAATGAGCAGTTCTTC

d_gene: NA
j_gene: TRBJ2-1
v_gene: TRBV25-1
abundance: NA
CDR3aa: CASSESRARGTRNEQFF
CDR3nt: TGTGCCAGCAGTGAATCACGGGCTAGAGGGACCCGGAATGAGCAGTTCTTC

d_gene: NA
j_gene: TRBJ2-3
v_gene: TRBV12-5
abundance: few
CDR3aa: CASGGPDTDTQYF
CDR3nt: TGTGCTAGTGGGGGGCCGGACACAGATACGCAGTATTTT

d_gene: NA
j_gene: TRBJ1-6
v_gene: TRBV14
abundance: many
CDR3aa: CASSQVAGDSPLHF
CDR3nt: TGTGCCAGCAGCCAAGTAGCAGGGGACTCACCCCTCCACTTT

d_gene: TRBD2
j_gene: TRBJ2-5
v_gene: TRBV12-3/TRBV12-4
abundance: many
CDR3aa: CASRRLAGGPQETQYF
CDR3nt: TGTGCCAGCAGACGATTAGCGGGAGGGCCCCAAGAGACCCAGTACTTC

d_gene: NA
j_gene: TRBJ2-2
v_gene: TRBV4-2
abundance: NA
CDR3aa: CASSQDFQGNTGELFF
CDR3nt: TGTGCCAGCAGCCAAGATTTCCAGGGGAACACCGGGGAGCTGTTTTTT

d_gene: TRBD1
j_gene: TRBJ1-4
v_gene: TRBV20-1
abundance: many
CDR3aa: CSASFSGTGVEKLFF
CDR3nt: TGCAGTGCCTCATTCTCCGGGACAGGGGTGGAAAAACTGTTTTTT

d_gene: NA
j_gene: TRBJ1-5
v_gene: TRBV12-3/TRBV12-4
abundance: many
CDR3aa: CASSPNLGSNQPQHF
CDR3nt: TGTGCCAGCAGCCCCAATTTGGGTAGCAATCAGCCCCAGCATTTT

d_gene: TRBD1
j_gene: TRBJ2-3
v_gene: TRBV20-1
abundance: many
CDR3aa: CSASPPGPGQGYTDTQYF
CDR3nt: TGCAGTGCTAGTCCCCCCGGCCCGGGACAGGGTTATACAGATACGCAGTATTTT

d_gene: TRBD1
j_gene: TRBJ2-3
v_gene: TRBV29-1
abundance: many
CDR3aa: CSAMLTGGTDTQYF
CDR3nt: TGCAGCGCAATGCTGACAGGGGGCACAGATACGCAGTATTTT

d_gene: TRBD2
j_gene: TRBJ2-7
v_gene: TRBV15
abundance: many
CDR3aa: CATSRDGTSWFDGEQYF
CDR3nt: TGTGCCACCAGCAGAGATGGGACTAGCTGGTTTGATGGCGAGCAGTACTTC

d_gene: NA
j_gene: TRBJ1-2
v_gene: TRBV7-9
abundance: many
CDR3aa: CASSRNTGNDYGYTF
CDR3nt: TGTGCCAGCAGCCGAAATACAGGGAATGATTATGGCTACACCTTC

d_gene: NA
j_gene: TRBJ2-1
v_gene: TRBV12-3/TRBV12-4
abundance: NA
CDR3aa: CASSLGLSSNEQFF
CDR3nt: TGTGCCAGCAGTCTAGGACTAAGCAGCAATGAGCAGTTCTTC

d_gene: TRBD2
j_gene: TRBJ2-2
v_gene: TRBV12-3/TRBV12-4
abundance: many
CDR3aa: CASSAPGLAGGGELFF
CDR3nt: TGTGCCAGCAGTGCCCCGGGACTAGCGGGAGGCGGGGAGCTGTTTTTT

d_gene: TRBD2
j_gene: TRBJ2-1
v_gene: TRBV29-1
abundance: NA
CDR3aa: CSVEGLAGGYNEQFF
CDR3nt: TGCAGCGTTGAAGGTCTAGCGGGAGGGTACAATGAGCAGTTCTTC

d_gene: NA
j_gene: TRBJ2-7
v_gene: TRBV7-8
abundance: NA
CDR3aa: CASSRGGAGSYEQYF
CDR3nt: TGTGCCAGCAGCAGAGGGGGTGCAGGCTCCTACGAGCAGTACTTC

d_gene: TRBD2
j_gene: TRBJ2-1
v_gene: TRBV6-2/TRBV6-3
abundance: NA
CDR3aa: CASSQMSREGEFF
CDR3nt: TGTGCCAGCAGTCAGATGTCGCGGGAGGGCGAGTTCTTC

d_gene: NA
j_gene: TRBJ1-1
v_gene: TRBV7-9
abundance: many
CDR3aa: CASSSLAGAEAFF
CDR3nt: TGTGCCAGCAGCTCGCTAGCAGGAGCTGAAGCTTTCTTT

d_gene: NA
j_gene: TRBJ2-6
v_gene: TRBV5-1
abundance: many
CDR3aa: CASSLVPPISGANVLTF
CDR3nt: TGCGCCAGCAGCTTGGTGCCACCAATATCTGGGGCCAACGTCCTGACTTTC

d_gene: TRBD2
j_gene: TRBJ2-1
v_gene: TRBV9
abundance: many
CDR3aa: CASRATPGTSGSNEQFF
CDR3nt: TGTGCCAGCAGAGCCACCCCCGGGACTAGCGGGAGCAATGAGCAGTTCTTC

d_gene: TRBD2
j_gene: TRBJ2-5
v_gene: TRBV20-1
abundance: many
CDR3aa: CSASMAGGLETQYF
CDR3nt: TGCAGTGCTAGTATGGCGGGAGGGTTAGAGACCCAGTACTTC

d_gene: NA
j_gene: TRBJ2-5
v_gene: TRBV5-1
abundance: many
CDR3aa: CASSLEDPGRETQYF
CDR3nt: TGCGCCAGCAGCTTGGAGGATCCCGGCAGGGAGACCCAGTACTTC

d_gene: NA
j_gene: TRBJ2-1
v_gene: TRBV29-1
abundance: many
CDR3aa: CSAAGRGIEQFF
CDR3nt: TGCAGCGCCGCCGGACGGGGGATTGAGCAGTTCTTC

d_gene: NA
j_gene: TRBJ2-7
v_gene: TRBV12-3/TRBV12-4
abundance: many
CDR3aa: CASSFASSGAPYEQYF
CDR3nt: TGTGCCAGCAGTTTTGCTAGTTCTGGTGCGCCCTACGAGCAGTACTTC

d_gene: TRBD1
j_gene: TRBJ1-5
v_gene: TRBV7-9
abundance: many
CDR3aa: CASRKTGGLGNNQPQHF
CDR3nt: TGTGCCAGCAGAAAGACAGGGGGGCTCGGGAACAATCAGCCCCAGCATTTT

d_gene: NA
j_gene: TRBJ2-1
v_gene: TRBV20-1
abundance: few
CDR3aa: CSASGVFSGEQFF
CDR3nt: TGCAGTGCTTCGGGGGTGTTTAGCGGTGAGCAGTTCTTC

d_gene: NA
j_gene: TRBJ1-2
v_gene: TRBV18
abundance: NA
CDR3aa: CASSLPSQGYTF
CDR3nt: TGTGCCAGCTCACTGCCGAGTCAAGGCTACACCTTC

d_gene: NA
j_gene: TRBJ1-3
v_gene: TRBV6-5
abundance: many
CDR3aa: CASSPLVTPSGNTIYF
CDR3nt: TGTGCCAGCAGTCCTTTAGTCACTCCCTCTGGAAACACCATATATTTT

d_gene: TRBD2
j_gene: TRBJ2-3
v_gene: TRBV12-3/TRBV12-4
abundance: NA
CDR3aa: CASSRTRPGTDTQYF
CDR3nt: TGTGCCAGCAGCCGGACTAGACCGGGCACAGATACGCAGTATTTT

d_gene: NA
j_gene: TRBJ2-1
v_gene: TRBV6-5
abundance: NA
CDR3aa: CASSTLHEQFF
CDR3nt: TGTGCCAGCAGTACTCTTCATGAGCAGTTCTTC

d_gene: TRBD2
j_gene: TRBJ2-1
v_gene: TRBV4-2
abundance: many
CDR3aa: CASSQDLGDYPSNEQFF
CDR3nt: TGTGCCAGCAGCCAAGATCTCGGGGACTACCCAAGTAATGAGCAGTTCTTC

d_gene: TRBD1
j_gene: TRBJ2-1
v_gene: TRBV13
abundance: many
CDR3aa: CASSKKTGGLPYNEQFF
CDR3nt: TGTGCCAGCAGCAAAAAGACAGGGGGTTTACCCTACAATGAGCAGTTCTTC

d_gene: NA
j_gene: TRBJ2-1
v_gene: TRBV6-5
abundance: many
CDR3aa: CASSSNGDGAGDEQFF
CDR3nt: TGTGCCAGCAGTTCTAACGGGGACGGCGCCGGGGATGAGCAGTTCTTC

d_gene: TRBD2
j_gene: TRBJ2-1
v_gene: TRBV7-9
abundance: many
CDR3aa: CASSELAGDEEQFF
CDR3nt: TGTGCCAGCAGCGAACTAGCGGGAGATGAAGAGCAGTTCTTC

d_gene: NA
j_gene: TRBJ1-5
v_gene: TRBV21-1
abundance: NA
CDR3aa: CASNQDGESGKPQHF
CDR3nt: TGTGCCAGTAACCAGGACGGGGAGAGTGGAAAGCCCCAGCATTTT

d_gene: TRBD1
j_gene: TRBJ1-2
v_gene: TRBV5-1
abundance: many
CDR3aa: CASSLGWGQLNYGYTF
CDR3nt: TGCGCCAGCAGCTTGGGGTGGGGACAGCTGAACTATGGCTACACCTTC

d_gene: TRBD2
j_gene: TRBJ2-1
v_gene: TRBV19
abundance: many
CDR3aa: CASSMVAGGMNEQFF
CDR3nt: TGTGCCAGTAGTATGGTAGCGGGAGGTATGAATGAGCAGTTCTTC